This TCR beta chain derives from a study of T cells after posttransplantation cyclophosphamide. Study-wide results and limits: Tissue-infiltrating T cells from skin or gut overlapped little with blood T cells. Recipient CMV seropositivity and CMV reactivation strongly tracked TRB clonality. Later blood repertoires were often dominated by clones from the donor CD8+ memory compartment.

Busulfan-fludarabine conditioning, marrow transplant, and cyclophosphamide on days +3 and +4 were administered. Regarding this clone: What it binds is not known.

Profiling relied on immunoSEQ multiplex PCR, and the TCRdb table lists in-frame clones only, not all of them. The table includes some 15,000 clones, 75% to 80% detected once. The sequenced sample was CD8+ T cells sorted from PBMCs, obtained 1903 days after a stem cell transplant with posttransplant cyclophosphamide. The TCR sequence derives from a female patient aged 40-49 years who received an allogeneic stem cell transplant from a related donor, was CMV-positive, and had no GVHD. Some of the T cells may derive from the graft donor.

The CDR3 region has the DNA TGTGCCAGCAGCGAAACCAGGGGCGGAATCACAGATACGCAGTATTTT. It encodes CASSETRGGITDTQYF. The genes are TRBV9 and TRBJ2-3; D perhaps matches TRBD1 (6 bases). The germline gives CDR1 SGDLS, CDR2 YYNGEE. CDR3 size: 16 residues. V gave up 3 bases and J gave up 2 bases, with 16 bases separating them.